One sample yielded the 30 T cell receptor beta chains listed below, sequenced in a study of blood T cells in healthy people across ages. Using a J-beta primer mix together with a sample-barcoded 5' primer, a second PCR was run for roughly 7 to 12 cycles. TCRdb recomputed calls from the 5' RACE reads with MiXCR, one row per CDR3 protein. The sample consists of about 780,000 distinct CDR3 sequences, 20% to 30% of them appearing once. This same sample was also taken into another study, of T cells of mothers and their children.

Specimen: blood. The receptors come from a boy aged 5-17 years in good health.

J is TRBJ1-3 and V is TRBV5-1, with TRBD1 identical over 8 bases. With V trimmed by 3 bases and J by 4 bases, 12 bases remained unmatched. Germline assignment: CDR1 SGHRS and CDR2 YFSETQ. The CDR3 runs 17 residues. The DNA for the CDR3 is TGCGCCAGCAGCTCCACGGCCCAGGGGGCGCCCGGAAACACCATATATTTT. Residues: CASSSTAQGAPGNTIYF.

This clonotype has a handful of counts. One end of the junction fails to match germline, which may point to a read error. V and J are TRBV14 and TRBJ2-5; the D gene could be TRBD1 or TRBD2 (6 bases each). The J call may be wrong; the DNA end is better matched by TRBJ2-7. Per the germline V gene, CDR1 is SGHDN and CDR2 is FVKESK. The CDR3 has 16 amino acids. The CDR3 DNA follows: TGTGCCAGTAGCCAAGGGAGGATGGGGGGCACCTACGAGCAGTACTTC. Translating it yields CASSQGRMGGTYEQYF.

This clonotype showed up just a few times. The V and J genes are TRBV27 and TRBJ1-2; TRBD1 agrees at 10 bases. The CDR3 runs to 15 residues. Per the germline V gene, CDR1 is MNHEY and CDR2 is SMNVEV (reference sequence). Trimming at V came to 5 bases and at J to 2 bases, leaving 5 bases not matched to a gene. This chain's CDR3 is CASSPRDRGNYGYTF. In nucleotides, the CDR3 is TGTGCCAGCAGTCCCCGGGACAGGGGCAACTATGGCTACACCTTC.

This chain links TRBV7-2 with TRBJ2-6; 8 bases are a match to TRBD1. Germline V gene sequence: CDR1 SGHTA, CDR2 FQGNSA. This CDR3 comprises 17 residues. The V segment lost 8 bases and the J segment 6 bases; nucleotides outside the gene matches: 15. The CDR3 sequence: CASGPTPDRGQANVLTF. The DNA for the CDR3 is TGTGCCAGCGGACCGACCCCTGACAGGGGACAGGCCAACGTCCTGACTTTC. Complete variable domain (other parts from reference TRBV7-2 and TRBJ2-6): GAGVSQSPSNKVTEKGKDVELRCDPISGHTALYWYRQSLGQGLEFLIYFQGNSAPDKSGLPSDRFSAERTGGSVSTLTIQRTQQEDSAVYLCASGPTPDRGQANVLTFGAGSRLTVL.

This chain links TRBV24-1 with TRBJ2-3; perhaps D is TRBD1 or TRBD2 (5 bases each). Germline lookup yields CDR1 KGHDR and CDR2 SFDVKD. The V end was cut by 8 bases, the J end by 3 bases, with 11 bases between. The CDR3 length is 13 residues. DNA for the CDR3: TGTGCCACCAAGGGACCGGGTACAGATACGCAGTATTTT. Protein: CATKGPGTDTQYF.

The V gene is TRBV7-9, the J gene TRBJ2-7; D perhaps matches TRBD2 (5 bases). The CDR3 is 14 amino acids. The V end lost 8 bases, the J end lost 1 base, and 15 bases lay between the germline ends. Germline loops: CDR1 SEHNR, CDR2 FQNEAQ (reference sequence). CDR3 in DNA: TGTGCCAGCCATACTGGGAGTGCATCCTACGAGCAGTACTTC. This sequence encodes CASHTGSASYEQYF.

This clonotype has a handful of counts. The chain links TRBV29-1 to TRBJ1-2; D is uncertain. Trimming shortened V by 0 bases and J by 5 bases, and 13 bases separated the two germline ends. This CDR3 region has 14 residues. Germline assignment: CDR1 SQVTM and CDR2 ANQGSEA. The CDR3 DNA is TGCAGCGTTGAAGACCCCGGAAAGGGATATGGCTACACCTTC. Protein sequence: CSVEDPGKGYGYTF.

The CDR3 DNA is TGTGCCAGCAGTTTTGCGGGGGAGCAGTACTTC. Protein sequence: CASSFAGEQYF. V and J are TRBV27 and TRBJ2-1, with D possibly being TRBD2 (6 bases). The DNA matches TRBJ2-7 better at its end, which makes the J call doubtful. The CDR3 has 11 amino acids. Germline loops: CDR1 MNHEY, CDR2 SMNVEV (reference sequence).

The chain uses TRBV5-1 and TRBJ2-5; the D is unclear. CDR3 length equals 13 residues. Trimming pared 4 bases from V and 1 base from J, leaving 8 bases between. The germline V gene has CDR1 SGHRS and CDR2 YFSETQ. CDR3 in amino acids: CASSPIVQETQYF. The CDR3 nucleotides read TGCGCCAGCAGCCCTATTGTCCAAGAGACCCAGTACTTC.

The chain joins TRBV4-1 to TRBJ1-1; D gene uncertain. The CDR3 has 16 residues. V was pared by 8 bases and J by 1 base, with 20 bases between. From germline, CDR1 is MGHRA and CDR2 YSYEKL. In nucleotides, the CDR3 is TGCGCCAGCGGATCTTTCGCCCTCGAAAAGAACACTGAAGCTTTCTTT. Translated: CASGSFALEKNTEAFF.

Only a few counts were recorded for this clonotype. The chain links TRBV2 to TRBJ1-1, with no clear D. Trimming took off 3 bases at V and 6 bases at J, with 11 bases between the two ends. CDR3 length: 13 amino acids. Per the germline V gene, CDR1 is SNHLY and CDR2 is FYNNEI. This CDR3 reads CASSDSGQSEAFF. Here the CDR3 DNA reads TGTGCCAGCAGTGATAGTGGGCAGTCTGAAGCTTTCTTT.

A few counts support this clonotype. The chain is built from TRBV7-6 and TRBJ2-2; no definite D call. Germline V lookup: CDR1 SGHVS, CDR2 FNYEAQ. The CDR3 has 14 amino acids. Trimming pared 1 base from V and 6 bases from J, leaving 9 bases between. The CDR3 DNA reads TGTGCCAGCAGCTTAGGCGCAGAGGCCGGGGAGCTGTTTTTT. Translated, it gives CASSLGAEAGELFF.

The chain combines TRBV24-1 with TRBJ2-5; D is ambiguous. This CDR3 is 14 amino acids long. Deletions cut 2 bases from V and 2 bases from J, with 8 bases between. Germline lookup yields CDR1 KGHDR and CDR2 SFDVKD. The CDR3 region is CATSDSRTQETQYF. In DNA, the CDR3 is TGTGCCACCAGTGATTCCCGTACACAAGAGACCCAGTACTTC.

This clonotype was observed a handful of times. The chain has TRBV5-1 and TRBJ2-4, with TRBD1 matching over 7 bases. Germline V gene sequence: CDR1 SGHRS, CDR2 YFSETQ. The CDR3 contains 15 residues. V was clipped by 1 base and J by 4 bases; unmatched bases: 5. As DNA, the CDR3 is TGCGCCAGCAGCTTGAGGGACAGCTTAAAAAACATTCAGTACTTC. This sequence encodes CASSLRDSLKNIQYF.

This chain uses TRBV3-1 with TRBJ2-6; D unresolved. The germline V gene has CDR1 LGHDT and CDR2 YNNKEL (reference sequence). This CDR3 has 19 amino acids. Trimming shortened V by 1 base and J by 0 bases, and 16 bases separated the two germline ends. In DNA, the CDR3 is TGTGCCAGCAGCCAAGCTTCCTGGGTCCTTCTCTCTGGGGCCAACGTCCTGACTTTC. It is translated as CASSQASWVLLSGANVLTF.

This clonotype has more than one count but fewer than ten. This sequence joins TRBV5-1 and TRBJ1-1, with a tentative D call TRBD1 (6 bases). The CDR3 is made up of 14 amino acids. Germline V gene sequence: CDR1 SGHRS, CDR2 YFSETQ. The V and J ends lost 4 bases and 5 bases respectively, with 15 bases between them. This chain's CDR3 is CASSATGWETEAFF. CDR3 nucleotide sequence: TGCGCCAGCAGCGCTACAGGGTGGGAGACTGAAGCTTTCTTT.

The CDR3 DNA is TGTGCCAGCAGCTTAGTAACAGGGCCTACAGATACGCAGTATTTT. Amino acids: CASSLVTGPTDTQYF. The chain links TRBV7-9 to TRBJ2-3, with D tentatively TRBD1 (6 bases). Germline lookup yields CDR1 SEHNR and CDR2 FQNEAQ (reference sequence). Trimming took 1 base from V and 3 from J, leaving 11 bases between them. The CDR3 totals 15 residues.

V is TRBV7-2 and J is TRBJ2-5, with D possibly being TRBD1 (6 bases). Germline assignment: CDR1 SGHTA and CDR2 FQGNSA. The CDR3 has 14 residues. V was cut by 6 bases and J by 2 bases, with 13 bases left in between. CDR3 loop: CASSQGSSQETQYF. The DNA of the CDR3 is TGTGCCAGCAGTCAGGGGTCTAGTCAAGAGACCCAGTACTTC.

The rearrangement links TRBV16 to TRBJ1-4; unclear D gene. The CDR3 runs to 16 residues. The V and J ends lost 0 bases and 0 bases respectively, with 8 bases between them. Germline lookup yields CDR1 KGHSY and CDR2 FQNENV. In nucleotides, the CDR3 is TGTGCCAGCAGCCAATCTGGTCGAGCAACTAATGAAAAACTGTTTTTT. It is translated as CASSQSGRATNEKLFF.

The chain carries TRBV25-1 and TRBJ1-5; 8 nucleotides align to TRBD1. This CDR3 has 12 amino acids. J lost 7 bases, V lost 4 bases, and 0 bases had no gene match. Germline V gene lookup returns CDR1 MGHDK and CDR2 SYGVNS. The CDR3 DNA reads TGTGCCAGCAGTGGACAGGGGCAGCCCCAGCATTTT. Its protein product is CASSGQGQPQHF.

The J gene is TRBJ2-3, the V gene TRBV6-5; TRBD2 matches 11 bases. Germline assignment: CDR1 MNHEY and CDR2 SVGAGI. After removal of 0 bases from V and 2 bases from J, the junction contained 4 bases not matched to a gene. CDR3 length equals 17 residues. In nucleotides, the CDR3 is TGTGCCAGCAGTTACTCGGCTAGCGGGGGGAACACAGATACGCAGTATTTT. Protein product: CASSYSASGGNTDTQYF.

This clonotype was found a few times. One end of the junction does not line up with germline, which may come from a read error. This sequence joins TRBV10-1 and TRBJ2-5; D is undetermined. The germline gives CDR1 WNHNN, CDR2 SYGVQD (reference sequence). CDR3 length equals 13 residues. CDR3 sequence: CASSGPRLDEQSF. Written as DNA, the CDR3 is TGCGCCAGCAGCGGACCCAGGTTGGATGAGCAGTCCTTC.

This clonotype has just one count. A read error may account for a junction end that differs from germline. This chain links TRBV6-1 with TRBJ1-2; D is possibly TRBD1 (6 bases). This CDR3 is 16 amino acids long. Germline CDR1 and CDR2: MNHNS and SASEGT. CDR3 DNA: TGTGCCAGCAGTGCCCTAAGACAGGCCGGGGGCTATGTCTACACCTTC. Its translation is CASSALRQAGGYVYTF.

As regards this clonotype: A junction boundary mismatches the germline segment, possibly from a read error. V and J are TRBV28 and TRBJ1-2; the match to TRBD1 covers 9 bases. The CDR3 spans 14 residues. Looked up from germline, CDR1 is MDHEN and CDR2 is SYDVKM. For the CDR3, the DNA is TGTGCCGGCAGGTGGGACAGGGTGTCTCGTAGCCACACCTTC. Its translation: CAGRWDRVSRSHTF.

In DNA form, the CDR3 reads TGTGCCAGCATCATCTCCCCTAGCCGTCTTCCATATACGCAGTATTTT. Its protein is CASIISPSRLPYTQYF. The J gene is TRBJ2-3, the V gene TRBV7-2; tentative D call: TRBD2 (5 bases). Germline CDR1 SGHTA, CDR2 FQGNSA. This CDR3 has 16 amino acids. V lost 7 bases, J lost 7 bases, and 24 bases lay in between.

The chain joins TRBV20-1 to TRBJ2-5; TRBD2 might be the D (6 bases). Germline V gene data show CDR1 as DFQATT and CDR2 as SNEGSKA (reference sequence). Trimming removed 1 base from V and 4 bases from J, with 13 bases in between. CDR3 length equals 14 residues. The CDR3 is CSARAGLPGETQYF. The CDR3 region has the DNA TGCAGTGCTAGAGCGGGACTCCCAGGAGAGACCCAGTACTTC.

This clonotype was recorded a few times. This chain connects TRBV28 to TRBJ2-5, with TRBD2 identical over 14 bases. Gene TRBJ2-7 matches the end of the DNA better, so the J call may be wrong. Germline V gives CDR1 MDHEN, CDR2 SYDVKM. The CDR3 runs 15 residues. This CDR3 reads CASSQTSGGAFEQYF. CDR3 sequence (DNA): TGTGCCAGCAGCCAGACTAGCGGGGGGGCATTCGAGCAGTACTTC.

The CDR3 bases are TGTGCCAGCAGTTTTAGTTGGGTAAATTCACCCCTCCACTTT. Its protein is CASSFSWVNSPLHF. This chain connects TRBV12-3 or TRBV12-4 to TRBJ1-6; no clear D gene. V lost 3 bases and J lost 7, with 10 bases in between. The CDR3 has 14 amino acids.

There are a few counts of this clonotype. This chain joins TRBV20-1 and TRBJ2-5; possibly TRBD1 or TRBD2 for D (5 bases each). V lost 1 base to trimming and J lost 5 bases, with 17 bases between them. CDR1 DFQATT and CDR2 SNEGSKA come from the germline V gene (reference sequence). This CDR3 contains 15 residues. In DNA form, the CDR3 reads TGCAGTGCTAGAGGAATAGGGACCACCGTGGAGACCCAGTACTTC. Its protein product is CSARGIGTTVETQYF.

The chain joins TRBV9 to TRBJ2-3, with D perhaps matching TRBD1 (6 bases). Deletions cut 0 bases from V and 2 bases from J, with 10 bases between. The CDR3 is 15 residues long. The germline V gene has CDR1 SGDLS and CDR2 YYNGEE. In DNA form, the CDR3 reads TGTGCCAGCAGCGTAGGGGGGCGCGACACAGATACGCAGTATTTT. Protein sequence: CASSVGGRDTDTQYF.